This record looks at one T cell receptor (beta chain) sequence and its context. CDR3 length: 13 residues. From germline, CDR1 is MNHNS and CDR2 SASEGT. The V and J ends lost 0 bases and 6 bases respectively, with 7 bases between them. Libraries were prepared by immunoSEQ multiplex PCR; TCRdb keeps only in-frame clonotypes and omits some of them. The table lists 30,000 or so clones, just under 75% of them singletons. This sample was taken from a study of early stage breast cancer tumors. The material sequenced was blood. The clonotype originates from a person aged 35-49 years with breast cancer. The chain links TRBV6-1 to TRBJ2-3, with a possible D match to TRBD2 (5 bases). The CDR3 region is CASSEAWEDTQYF. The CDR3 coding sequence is TGTGCCAGCAGTGAAGCGTGGGAGGATACGCAGTATTTT.